This T cell receptor (beta chain) comes out of a study of blood T cell repertoires in COVID-19. Patients in Seattle were enrolled during active infection, then followed longitudinally. Profiled with immunoSEQ multiplex PCR; TCRdb holds only in-frame clones, not every one. The sample consists of some 190,000 clones, 82% of them appearing once. The CDR3 length is 14 residues. The germline V gene has CDR1 ENHRY and CDR2 SYGVKD. Trimming took 3 bases from V and 9 from J; bases not matched to a gene: 9. This receptor was identified in a woman aged 60-70 years with COVID-19, enrolled during active disease. The rearrangement joins TRBV10-3 to TRBJ1-1, with TRBD1 matching over 8 bases. Sequenced sample: peripheral blood. The CDR3 DNA is TGTGCCATCAGTGACGGGACAGGTGGGGTAAAAGCTTTCTTT. Its protein product is CAISDGTGGVKAFF.